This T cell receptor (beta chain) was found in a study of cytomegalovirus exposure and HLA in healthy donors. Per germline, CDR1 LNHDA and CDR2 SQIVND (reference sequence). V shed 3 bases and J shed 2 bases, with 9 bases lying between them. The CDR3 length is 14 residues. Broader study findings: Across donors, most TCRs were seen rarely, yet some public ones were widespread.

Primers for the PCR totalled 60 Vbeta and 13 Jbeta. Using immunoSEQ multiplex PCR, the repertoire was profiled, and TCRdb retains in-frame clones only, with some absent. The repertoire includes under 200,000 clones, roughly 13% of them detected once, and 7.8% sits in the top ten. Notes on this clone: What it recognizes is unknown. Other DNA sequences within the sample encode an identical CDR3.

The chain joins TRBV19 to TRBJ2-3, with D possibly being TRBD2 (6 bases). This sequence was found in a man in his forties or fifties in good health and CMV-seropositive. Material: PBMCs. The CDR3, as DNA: TGTGCCAGTAGTATCGGGGGATCCACAGATACGCAGTATTTT. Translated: CASSIGGSTDTQYF.